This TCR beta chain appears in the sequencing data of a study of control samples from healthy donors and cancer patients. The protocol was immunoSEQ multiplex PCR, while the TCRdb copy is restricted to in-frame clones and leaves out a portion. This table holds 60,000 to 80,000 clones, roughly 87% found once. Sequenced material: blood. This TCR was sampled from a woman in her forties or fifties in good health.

This CDR3 is CAIRPSSQHF. In DNA, the CDR3 is TGTGCCATCCGACCCTCTTCCCAGCATTTT. The chain recombines TRBV5-4 with TRBJ1-5; D gene ambiguous. This CDR3 contains 10 residues. Germline values: CDR1 SGHNT, CDR2 YYREEE (reference sequence). V was cut by 9 bases and J by 11 bases, with 12 bases left in between.